This T cell receptor (beta chain) stems from a study of breast tumors, draining lymph nodes, adjacent tissues. Study-wide results and caveats: Tumor T cell lymph node origin was a supported hypothesis, not proven. Most tumor T cells seemingly derive from lymph node, then expand in tumor. Tumor and nontumor repertoires were significantly more similar in luminal-like than in basal-like breast cancer. Tumor TCR diversity was below lymph nodes but above nontumor tissue.

Looked up from germline, CDR1 is MNHEY and CDR2 is SVGEGT. This CDR3 comprises 15 residues. V shed 5 bases and J shed 9 bases, with 22 bases lying between them. This clonotype was recorded many times. Its target is not known. TCRdb reanalysed the multiplex PCR reads using MiXCR and keeps one entry per CDR3 protein. The sample has over 60,000 distinct CDR3 sequences, around 60% seen once. The sequence was obtained from a female donor with breast cancer. Some clones in this sample may be carry-over from other donors' samples. Sequenced sample: breast tumor tissue. The chain combines TRBV6-2 or TRBV6-3 with TRBJ2-5; D gene unclear. CDR3 amino acids: CASSHPARSVLAQYF. DNA for the CDR3: TGTGCCAGCAGTCACCCCGCCCGGTCAGTTTTGGCCCAGTACTTC.